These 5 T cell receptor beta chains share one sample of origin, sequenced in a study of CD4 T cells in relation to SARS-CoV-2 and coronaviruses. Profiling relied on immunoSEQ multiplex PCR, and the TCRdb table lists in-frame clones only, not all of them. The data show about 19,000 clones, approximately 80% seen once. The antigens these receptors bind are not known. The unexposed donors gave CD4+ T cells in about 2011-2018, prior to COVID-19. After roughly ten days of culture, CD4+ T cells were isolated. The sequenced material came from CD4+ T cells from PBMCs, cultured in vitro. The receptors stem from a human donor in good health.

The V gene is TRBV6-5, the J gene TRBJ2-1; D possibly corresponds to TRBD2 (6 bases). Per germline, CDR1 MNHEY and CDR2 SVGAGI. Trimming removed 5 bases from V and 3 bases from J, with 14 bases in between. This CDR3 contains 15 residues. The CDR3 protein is CASSRGTWFYNEQFF. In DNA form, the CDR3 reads TGTGCCAGCAGTCGGGGGACTTGGTTCTACAATGAGCAGTTCTTC.

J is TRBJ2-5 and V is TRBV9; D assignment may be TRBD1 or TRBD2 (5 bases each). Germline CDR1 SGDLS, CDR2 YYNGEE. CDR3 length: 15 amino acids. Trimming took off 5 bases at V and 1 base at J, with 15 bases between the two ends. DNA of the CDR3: TGTGCCAGCAGTAGTGAGGGGCTCTCCCAAGAGACCCAGTACTTC. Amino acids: CASSSEGLSQETQYF.

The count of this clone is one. CDR3 loop: CATSGVVAGVNEQFF. CDR3 coding DNA: TGTGCCACCAGTGGGGTGGTAGCGGGAGTCAATGAGCAGTTCTTC. The chain couples TRBV24-1 to TRBJ2-1; TRBD2 matches at 9 bases. CDR1 is KGHDR, CDR2 SFDVKD, per germline. The CDR3 consists of 15 residues. V lost 5 bases, J lost 6 bases, and 7 bases stayed unmatched.

For the CDR3, the DNA is TGTGCCAGCATCGGGCCTGGAAACACCATATATTTT. Translation: CASIGPGNTIYF. The chain has TRBV6-5 and TRBJ1-3; D is undetermined. Germline assignment: CDR1 MNHEY and CDR2 SVGAGI. V lost 7 bases to trimming and J lost 2 bases, with 6 bases between them. This CDR3 region has 12 residues.

The CDR3 sequence: CASSGPYRVDSYEQYF. In DNA form, the CDR3 reads TGTGCCAGCAGTGGCCCGTACAGGGTTGACTCCTACGAGCAGTACTTC. The V call is TRBV6-1, the J call TRBJ2-7; the D gene is possibly TRBD1 (6 bases). The germline CDR1 and CDR2 sequences are MNHNS and SASEGT. Trimming stripped 4 bases from V and 0 bases from J, with 16 bases between. The CDR3 spans 16 residues.